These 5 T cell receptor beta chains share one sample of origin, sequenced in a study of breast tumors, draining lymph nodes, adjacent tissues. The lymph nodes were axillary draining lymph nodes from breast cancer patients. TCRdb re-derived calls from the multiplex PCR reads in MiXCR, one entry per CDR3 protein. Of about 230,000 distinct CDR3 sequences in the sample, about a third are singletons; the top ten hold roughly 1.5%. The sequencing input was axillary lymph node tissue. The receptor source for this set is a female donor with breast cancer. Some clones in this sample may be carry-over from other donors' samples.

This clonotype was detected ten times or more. The CDR3 sequence: CASSLGGMSTGELFF. The DNA of the CDR3 is TGTGCCAGCAGCTTAGGCGGGATGAGCACCGGGGAGCTGTTTTTT. The gene calls are TRBV7-3 and TRBJ2-2, with a tentative D call TRBD2 (6 bases). Germline lookup yields CDR1 SGHTA and CDR2 FQGTGA. There are 15 residues in the CDR3. Trimming removed 2 bases at V and 4 bases at J, with 11 bases between.

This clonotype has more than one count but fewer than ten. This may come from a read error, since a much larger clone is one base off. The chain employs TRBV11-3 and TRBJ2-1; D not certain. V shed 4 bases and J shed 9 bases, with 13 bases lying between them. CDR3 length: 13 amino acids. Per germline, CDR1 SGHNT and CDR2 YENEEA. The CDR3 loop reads CASSSSDVPEQFF. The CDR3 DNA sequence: TGTGCCAGCAGCTCCTCGGACGTCCCTGAGCAGTTCTTC.

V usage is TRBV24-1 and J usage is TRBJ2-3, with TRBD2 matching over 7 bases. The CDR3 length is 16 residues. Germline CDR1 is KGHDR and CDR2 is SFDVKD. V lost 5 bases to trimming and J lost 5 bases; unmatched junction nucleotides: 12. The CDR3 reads CATSAGREAGLDTQYF. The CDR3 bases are TGTGCCACCAGTGCGGGAAGAGAAGCGGGGCTAGATACGCAGTATTTT.

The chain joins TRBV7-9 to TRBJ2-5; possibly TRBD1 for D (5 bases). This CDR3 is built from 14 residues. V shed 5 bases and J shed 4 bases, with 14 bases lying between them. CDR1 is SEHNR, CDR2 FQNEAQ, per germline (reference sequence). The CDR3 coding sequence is TGTGCCAGCAGCCAAGTAGCCAGGGTAGAGACCCAGTACTTC. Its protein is CASSQVARVETQYF.

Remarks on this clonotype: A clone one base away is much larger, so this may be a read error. The DNA for the CDR3 is TGTGCCAGCAGCGTACATACAGGGGCACTAGCCAAAAACATTCAGTACTTC. Protein sequence: CASSVHTGALAKNIQYF. The chain has TRBV11-2 and TRBJ2-4; 7 nucleotides line up with TRBD1. CDR1 and CDR2 from the germline V gene are SGHAT and FQNNGV. J lost 0 bases, V lost 5 bases, and 10 bases had no gene match. The CDR3 totals 17 residues.